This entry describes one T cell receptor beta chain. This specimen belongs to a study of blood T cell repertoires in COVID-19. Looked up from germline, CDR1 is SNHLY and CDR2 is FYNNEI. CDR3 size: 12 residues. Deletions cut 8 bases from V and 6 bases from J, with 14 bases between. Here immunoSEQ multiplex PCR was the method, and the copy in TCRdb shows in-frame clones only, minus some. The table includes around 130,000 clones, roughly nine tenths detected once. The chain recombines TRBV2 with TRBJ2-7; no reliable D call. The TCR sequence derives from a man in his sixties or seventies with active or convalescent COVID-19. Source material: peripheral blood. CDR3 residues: CASASGVLEQYF. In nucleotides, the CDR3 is TGTGCCAGCGCCTCGGGTGTGCTCGAGCAGTACTTC.